This T cell receptor beta chain was obtained from a study of shared clonotypes between healthy human individuals. Across the whole study: A donor's plate count was three for CD4 naive and three for CD4 memory; CD8 naive had two and CD8 memory one.

Libraries were prepared by immunoSEQ multiplex PCR; TCRdb keeps only in-frame clonotypes and omits some of them. Of approximately 640,000 clones listed, around 91% are singletons. The sequence derives from a man between 18 and 35 years old in good health. Some clones in this sample may be carry-over from other donors' samples. Sample: memory CD8+ T cells from PBMCs. The subset denotes: CD45RO+ cells pooled with CCR7-negative TemRA cells.

The CDR3 DNA is TGTGCCAGCAGCGTAGGAGATAACTACGAGCAGTACTTC. The encoded protein is CASSVGDNYEQYF. The chain links TRBV9 to TRBJ2-7; D remains unclear. The CDR3 is 13 amino acids. Trimming left V 0 bases short and J 3 bases short, with 7 bases between. Germline V gene lookup returns CDR1 SGDLS and CDR2 YYNGEE.